These T cell receptor beta chains were read from a single sample in a study of T cell changes during pregnancy in multiple sclerosis. Generated by immunoSEQ multiplex PCR, the TCRdb table keeps only in-frame clones and is missing some. The data contain approximately 31,000 clones, around 91% of them singletons. The source was CD8+ T cells from peripheral blood mononuclear cells, collected in the second trimester of pregnancy. The source is a female donor with multiple sclerosis, enrolled in a pregnancy study. The CDR3 runs from the conserved cysteine through the conserved F or W. Each record gives: J gene, V gene, CDR3 protein.

j_call: TRBJ2-7; v_call: TRBV15; cdr3_aa: CATGTRSGVRYEQYF
j_call: TRBJ1-2; v_call: TRBV5-4; cdr3_aa: CASSPEGPGLSYNYGYTF
j_call: TRBJ2-7; v_call: TRBV6-1; cdr3_aa: CASSDFAGVNEQYF
j_call: TRBJ2-7; v_call: TRBV21-1; cdr3_aa: CASSFWTSGSHEQYF
j_call: TRBJ2-7; v_call: TRBV2; cdr3_aa: CASNSGTSDTYEQYF
j_call: TRBJ2-1; v_call: TRBV7-2; cdr3_aa: CASSLGAGATNEQFF
j_call: TRBJ1-5; v_call: TRBV4-2; cdr3_aa: CASSQGVYRGSNQPQHF
j_call: TRBJ2-1; v_call: TRBV11-3; cdr3_aa: CASSLALAGRDEQFF
j_call: TRBJ1-5; v_call: TRBV27; cdr3_aa: CASSVQGVNQPQHF
j_call: TRBJ2-7; v_call: TRBV28; cdr3_aa: CASSQGYEQYF
j_call: TRBJ2-1; v_call: TRBV4-2; cdr3_aa: CASSQEAGQGNEQFF
j_call: TRBJ2-7; v_call: TRBV9; cdr3_aa: CASSVGTTGFDYEQYF
j_call: TRBJ1-2; v_call: TRBV9; cdr3_aa: CASSVDGGQYYGYTF
j_call: TRBJ1-2; v_call: TRBV27; cdr3_aa: CASSPGLGYGYTF
j_call: TRBJ2-1; v_call: TRBV19; cdr3_aa: CAAGGYNEQFF
j_call: TRBJ2-7; v_call: TRBV7-2; cdr3_aa: CASSFFPDSPYYEQYF
j_call: TRBJ1-3; v_call: TRBV4-3; cdr3_aa: CASSQDDVQVSGNTIYF
j_call: TRBJ1-1; v_call: TRBV6-1; cdr3_aa: CASSETAGYTEAFF
j_call: TRBJ1-5; v_call: TRBV6-5; cdr3_aa: CASSPSAGNQPQHF
j_call: TRBJ1-5; v_call: TRBV19; cdr3_aa: CASSISVGDQPQHF
j_call: TRBJ1-5; v_call: TRBV27; cdr3_aa: CASSLNSAAISNQPQHF
j_call: TRBJ2-7; v_call: TRBV7-2; cdr3_aa: CASSLGLTAGGYEQYF
j_call: TRBJ1-5; v_call: TRBV27; cdr3_aa: CASSAGTGGNQPQHF
j_call: TRBJ2-7; v_call: TRBV19; cdr3_aa: CASSPGTGAYEQYF
j_call: TRBJ2-6; v_call: TRBV4-3; cdr3_aa: CASSQAGTGSSGANVLTF
j_call: TRBJ2-5; v_call: TRBV7-3; cdr3_aa: CASSLIGAGGSETQYF
j_call: TRBJ2-2; v_call: TRBV4-2; cdr3_aa: CASSGDVSANTGELFF
j_call: TRBJ2-1; v_call: TRBV27; cdr3_aa: CASSSQGSEQFF
j_call: TRBJ2-7; v_call: TRBV7-2; cdr3_aa: CASSYQQYEQYF
j_call: TRBJ1-2; v_call: TRBV4-1; cdr3_aa: CASSPGPEETAMGGYTF
j_call: TRBJ1-2; v_call: TRBV7-8; cdr3_aa: CASSLGWSGQGIDGYTF
j_call: TRBJ1-4; v_call: TRBV19; cdr3_aa: CASSINPRVEKLFF
j_call: TRBJ2-2; v_call: TRBV6-1; cdr3_aa: CASSGRTGWTGELFF
j_call: TRBJ1-1; v_call: TRBV28; cdr3_aa: CASSFLGGGRGTEAFF
j_call: TRBJ2-7; v_call: TRBV11-3; cdr3_aa: CASSLVAEHWKQYF
j_call: TRBJ2-2; v_call: TRBV7-9; cdr3_aa: CASRIGLSGEPGELFF
j_call: TRBJ2-7; v_call: TRBV7-9; cdr3_aa: CASSLWGMTGVDSYEQYF
j_call: TRBJ2-3; v_call: TRBV11-1; cdr3_aa: CASSLAVLTLHTDTQYF
j_call: TRBJ2-7; v_call: TRBV5-1; cdr3_aa: CASSTRGTGFYEQYF
j_call: TRBJ1-1; v_call: TRBV6-4; cdr3_aa: CASSQGYRTEAFF
j_call: TRBJ2-1; v_call: TRBV11-3; cdr3_aa: CASSNPGLAGFSSYNEQFF
j_call: TRBJ1-2; v_call: TRBV27; cdr3_aa: CASSPRRTGGYGYTF
j_call: TRBJ2-1; v_call: TRBV6-1; cdr3_aa: CASSDDRDYNEQFF
j_call: TRBJ1-1; v_call: TRBV29-1; cdr3_aa: CSVEAPEGSEAFF
j_call: TRBJ2-5; v_call: TRBV5-6; cdr3_aa: CASSLEGSGLQETQYF
j_call: TRBJ2-2; v_call: TRBV7-2; cdr3_aa: CASSEEGGSGGELFF
j_call: TRBJ2-7; v_call: TRBV30; cdr3_aa: CAWSVPGGPTYEQYF
j_call: TRBJ2-7; v_call: TRBV28; cdr3_aa: CASSMVAGSSYEQYF
j_call: TRBJ2-7; v_call: TRBV7-6; cdr3_aa: CASSLQGGSYEQYF
j_call: TRBJ2-2; v_call: TRBV27; cdr3_aa: CASSLDRGDDTGELFF
j_call: TRBJ1-1; v_call: TRBV7-9; cdr3_aa: CASSFDSTNTEAFF
j_call: TRBJ1-1; v_call: TRBV4-1; cdr3_aa: CASSQDTETEAFF
j_call: TRBJ1-3; v_call: TRBV4-1; cdr3_aa: CASSQDLWTSGNTIYF
j_call: TRBJ2-1; v_call: TRBV27; cdr3_aa: CASSGTSAYNEQFF
j_call: TRBJ2-3; v_call: TRBV7-2; cdr3_aa: CASSPSGVYTDTQYF
j_call: TRBJ2-1; v_call: TRBV5-1; cdr3_aa: CASSPDPGLAGEQFF
j_call: TRBJ2-3; v_call: TRBV14; cdr3_aa: CASSPGTSTDTQYF
j_call: TRBJ2-7; v_call: TRBV14; cdr3_aa: CASSHNFYYEQYF
j_call: TRBJ2-1; v_call: TRBV7-2; cdr3_aa: CASSVTSGVKNEQFF